This TCR beta chain is from a study of OX40 agonist ivuxolimab in advanced cancers. Background on the study: People who had prior anti-PD-1, anti-PD-L1 or anti-CTLA-4 therapy could take part, and less than 50% had some.

Sequenced by immunoSEQ multiplex PCR; TCRdb stores in-frame clones only, minus some. This sample has 65,000 to 90,000 clones, with more than 90% found just once. Trimming stripped 7 bases from V and 7 bases from J, with 17 bases between. The length of the CDR3 is 13 residues. CDR1 is MDHEN and CDR2 is SYDVKM in the germline V gene. Drawing of blood for sampling happened at baseline, at cycle 4 day 1, and at cycle 7 day 1. The V call is TRBV28, the J call TRBJ2-7; D possibly matches TRBD1 or TRBD2 (6 bases each). The TCR originated in an adult with an advanced solid tumor such as melanoma, head and neck, liver or kidney cancer. Sequenced here: CD4+ or CD8+ T cells sorted from blood, sampled in a trial of the OX40 agonist ivuxolimab. The chain's CDR3 is CASNPLGGREQYF. As DNA, the CDR3 is TGTGCCAGCAACCCGTTAGGGGGGAGGGAGCAGTACTTC.